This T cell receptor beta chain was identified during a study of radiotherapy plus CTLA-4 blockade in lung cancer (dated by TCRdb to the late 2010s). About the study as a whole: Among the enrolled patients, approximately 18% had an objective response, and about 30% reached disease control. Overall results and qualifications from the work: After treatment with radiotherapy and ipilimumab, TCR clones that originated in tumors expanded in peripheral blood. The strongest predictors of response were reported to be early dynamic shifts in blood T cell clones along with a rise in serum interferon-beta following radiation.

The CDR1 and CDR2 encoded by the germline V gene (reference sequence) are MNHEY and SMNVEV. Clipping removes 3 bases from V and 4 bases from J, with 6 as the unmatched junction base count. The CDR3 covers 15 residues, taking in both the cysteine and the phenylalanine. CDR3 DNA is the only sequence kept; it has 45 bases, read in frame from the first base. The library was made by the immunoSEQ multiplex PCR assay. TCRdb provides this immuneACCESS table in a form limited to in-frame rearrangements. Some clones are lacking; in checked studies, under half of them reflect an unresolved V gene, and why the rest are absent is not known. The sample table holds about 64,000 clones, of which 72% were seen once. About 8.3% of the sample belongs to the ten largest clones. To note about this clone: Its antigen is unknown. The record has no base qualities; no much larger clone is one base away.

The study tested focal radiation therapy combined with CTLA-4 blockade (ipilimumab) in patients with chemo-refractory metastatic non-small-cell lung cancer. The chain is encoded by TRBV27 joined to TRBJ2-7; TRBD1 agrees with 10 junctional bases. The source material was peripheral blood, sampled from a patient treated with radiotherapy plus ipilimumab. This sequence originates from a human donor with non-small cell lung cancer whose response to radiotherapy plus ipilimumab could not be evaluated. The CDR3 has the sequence CASSFRQGASYEQYF. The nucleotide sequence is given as TGTGCCAGCAGTTTTCGACAGGGGGCAAGTTACGAGCAGTACTTC.